This is a list of T cell receptor beta chains from one sample in a study of cytomegalovirus exposure and HLA in healthy donors. Clones were sequenced by immunoSEQ multiplex PCR, and TCRdb holds only the in-frame ones, with some missing. This table has some 160,000 clones, over 70% appearing once. Sequenced input: PBMCs. The receptors were gathered from a woman aged 25 to 39 in good health and CMV-seronegative. The CDR3 runs from the conserved cysteine through the conserved F or W. The order of the fields is J gene, V gene, CDR3 protein.

TRBJ1-5	TRBV6-5	CASTGGGNQPQHF
TRBJ2-1	TRBV28	CASSFAGQGNEQFF
TRBJ1-1	TRBV2	CASSEHGRDNTEAFF
TRBJ2-7	TRBV5-1	CASSAGTGGFSYEQYF
TRBJ1-2	TRBV6-6	CASIENRGGYGYTF
TRBJ1-5	TRBV30	CAWSRGGNNQPQHF
TRBJ2-7	TRBV29-1	CSVVGQGPYEQYF
TRBJ1-2	TRBV18	CASSPSTGGGVVATF
TRBJ2-1	TRBV6-5	CASTQTSGGDNEQFF
TRBJ2-6	TRBV18	CASSPNTESGANVLTF
TRBJ1-2	TRBV28	CASTPTGTGTLEGYTF
TRBJ2-7	TRBV7-6	CASKQAGPDYEQYF
TRBJ2-3	TRBV5-4	CASSLGGTSTDTQYF
TRBJ1-6	TRBV19	CASSMQGSSYNSPLHF
TRBJ2-7	TRBV6-1	CASSEGQGKLYEQYF
TRBJ1-2	TRBV6-5	CASRHDRVDGYTF
TRBJ1-6	TRBV9	CASSPFQGNTPLHF
TRBJ1-3	TRBV30	CAWSPPGNTIYF
TRBJ1-1	TRBV5-1	CASSLGHENTEAFF
TRBJ2-3	TRBV5-4	CASSLAGEAPDTQYF
TRBJ2-7	TRBV2	CASSATVEQYF
TRBJ1-5	TRBV6-5	CASGQPQHF
TRBJ1-1	TRBV6-6	CASSYSFSEAFF
TRBJ2-3	TRBV6-6	CASGGRQGTDTQYF
TRBJ1-2	TRBV5-6	CASSLLHGGGYGYTF
TRBJ2-5	TRBV29-1	CSVLAGQETQYF
TRBJ2-1	TRBV7-9	CASSSGTSGATSPVF
TRBJ1-4	TRBV5-1	CASSLAGDRREKLFF
TRBJ1-4	TRBV2	CASSEGQGREKLFF
TRBJ1-5	TRBV6-1	CASSEASINQPQHF
TRBJ2-5	TRBV5-1	CASSPTGGETQYF
TRBJ1-1	TRBV6-6	CASSPGTPPYQTFF
TRBJ1-2	TRBV6-1	CASSEVEGGPYGYTF
TRBJ2-4	TRBV10-2	CASSEQRRLAKNIQYF
TRBJ1-5	TRBV6-5	CASSYSARFNQPQHF
TRBJ2-1	TRBV10-3	CATLGQGDWNEQFF
TRBJ2-1	TRBV7-7	CASSLGTGGLDEQFF
TRBJ1-2	TRBV9	CASSDTSTEDGYTF
TRBJ2-3	TRBV13	CASSFYGGAGTDTQYF
TRBJ1-5	TRBV19	CASSTGAHSNQPQHF
TRBJ1-2	TRBV19	CASSTHLRDRPNYGYTF
TRBJ1-1	TRBV5-1	CASSLDLGKNTEAFF
TRBJ2-2	TRBV6-1	CASSETMLATGELFF
TRBJ1-5	TRBV6-6	CASSYLGGPQHF
TRBJ2-2	TRBV27	CASSYKELFF
TRBJ1-2	TRBV6-1	CASSETPGAGGLFNYGYTF
TRBJ1-6	TRBV6-1	CASLRDSYNSPLHF
TRBJ2-4	TRBV14	CASSQTGDIQYF
TRBJ1-2	TRBV5-6	CASSPGGQGDYGYTF
TRBJ2-3	TRBV29-1	CSVDHQFEPTDTQYF
TRBJ2-7	TRBV5-5	CASSHSRGAYEQYF
TRBJ2-6	TRBV5-1	CASSRSGQGSSTANVLTF
TRBJ1-4	TRBV6-1	CASSPPGASEKLFF
TRBJ1-5	TRBV27	CASSQDRGPLQPQHF
TRBJ2-7	TRBV18	CASSPSGLTYEQYF